This T cell receptor beta chain was recorded in a study of radiotherapy plus CTLA-4 blockade in lung cancer. Germline V gene data show CDR1 as ENHRY and CDR2 as SYGVKD. V shed 1 base and J 3 bases; nucleotides not matched to a gene: 5. This CDR3 spans 15 amino acids. About this clone: Its antigen is undetermined.

Clones were sequenced by immunoSEQ multiplex PCR, and TCRdb holds only the in-frame ones, with some missing. The table lists roughly 80,000 clones, 78% of them singletons, with 4% in the top ten. Study-level points and caveats: Radiotherapy with ipilimumab was followed by blood expansion of tumor-derived clones.

The chain combines TRBV10-3 with TRBJ1-1, with TRBD1 identical over 7 bases. This receptor was identified in a human donor with non-small cell lung cancer who had a partial response to radiotherapy plus ipilimumab. Some clones in this sample may be carry-over from other donors' samples. Sequencing was performed on peripheral blood, taken from a patient treated with radiotherapy plus ipilimumab. The DNA for the CDR3 is TGTGCCATCAGTGAGTTGGCAGGGGGAGACACTGAAGCTTTCTTT. Encoded protein: CAISELAGGDTEAFF.